The source of this T cell receptor (beta chain) is a study of vaccination and CD4 T cells after COVID-19. At the level of the study: The cells in question were stimulated using overlapping spike peptides derived from SARS-CoV-2, HCoV-NL63, HCoV-OC43 and HCoV-229E. As a positive control, some control cultures were given a CEFX pool, while others were given an HIV-1 Nef pool or no peptide.

Cultured CD4+ T cell DNA was sequenced using the Oncomine TCR Beta short-read assay. TCRdb redid the calling of the PCR reads with MiXCR, one entry per CDR3 protein. Of about 11,000 distinct CDR3 sequences listed, 45% to 70% are singletons. Germline V lookup: CDR1 SNHLY, CDR2 FYNNEI. The CDR3 runs 14 residues. V lost 5 bases, J lost 8 bases, and 13 bases lay in between. About this clonotype: What it binds is unknown.

The treatment was: approximately 11-day PBMC culture with coronavirus spike peptide pools or control peptides (ViraFEST assay). Input material: CD4+ T cells from blood, cultured in vitro. This TCR was recovered from a human donor who had recovered from COVID-19. The chain uses TRBV2 and TRBJ1-6, with D unresolved. CDR3 protein: CASSLSNEDSPLHF. The DNA for the CDR3 is TGTGCCAGCAGTTTATCCAACGAGGATTCACCCCTCCACTTT.